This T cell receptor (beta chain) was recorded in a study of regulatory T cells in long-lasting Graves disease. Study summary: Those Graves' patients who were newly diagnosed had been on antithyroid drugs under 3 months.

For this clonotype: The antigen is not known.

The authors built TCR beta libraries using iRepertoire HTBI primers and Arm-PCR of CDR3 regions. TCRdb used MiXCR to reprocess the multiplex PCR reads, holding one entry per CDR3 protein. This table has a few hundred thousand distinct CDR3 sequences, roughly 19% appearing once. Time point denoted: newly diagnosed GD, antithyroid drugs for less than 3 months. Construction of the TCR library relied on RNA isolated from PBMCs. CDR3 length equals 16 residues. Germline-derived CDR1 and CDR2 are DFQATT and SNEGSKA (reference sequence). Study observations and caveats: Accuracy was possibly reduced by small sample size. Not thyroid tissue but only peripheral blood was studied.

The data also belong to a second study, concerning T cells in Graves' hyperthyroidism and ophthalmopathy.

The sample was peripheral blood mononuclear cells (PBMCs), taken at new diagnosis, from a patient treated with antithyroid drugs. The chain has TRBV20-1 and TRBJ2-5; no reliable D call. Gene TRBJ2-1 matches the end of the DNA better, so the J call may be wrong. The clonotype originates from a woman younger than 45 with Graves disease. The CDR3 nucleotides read TGCAGTGCTAGAGGTTCGAGCCAGCTCGATTACAATGAGCAGTTCTTC. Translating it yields CSARGSSQLDYNEQFF.